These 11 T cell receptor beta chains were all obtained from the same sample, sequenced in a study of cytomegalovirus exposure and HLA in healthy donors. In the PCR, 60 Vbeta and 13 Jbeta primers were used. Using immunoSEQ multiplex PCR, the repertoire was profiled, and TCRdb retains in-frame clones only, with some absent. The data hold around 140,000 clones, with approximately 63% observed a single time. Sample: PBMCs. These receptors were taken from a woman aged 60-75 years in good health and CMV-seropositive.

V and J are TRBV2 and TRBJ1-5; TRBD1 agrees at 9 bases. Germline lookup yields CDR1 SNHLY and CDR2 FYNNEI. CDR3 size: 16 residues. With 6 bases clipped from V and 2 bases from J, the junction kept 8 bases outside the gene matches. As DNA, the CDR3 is TGTGCCAGCAGGGGTCCCGGGACAGGGCGCAATCAGCCCCAGCATTTT. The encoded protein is CASRGPGTGRNQPQHF.

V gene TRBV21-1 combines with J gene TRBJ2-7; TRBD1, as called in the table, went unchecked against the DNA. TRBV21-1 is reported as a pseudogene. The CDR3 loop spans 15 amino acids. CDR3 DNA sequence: TGTGCCAGCAGCAACAGCACAGCCAACTCCTACGAGCAGTACTTC. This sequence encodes CASSNSTANSYEQYF.

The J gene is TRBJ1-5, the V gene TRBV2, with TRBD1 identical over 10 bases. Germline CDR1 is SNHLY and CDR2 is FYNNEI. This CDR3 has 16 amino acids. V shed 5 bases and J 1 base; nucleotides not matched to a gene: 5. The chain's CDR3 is CASSRGQGLSNQPQHF. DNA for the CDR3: TGTGCCAGCAGTCGGGGACAGGGGTTAAGCAATCAGCCCCAGCATTTT.

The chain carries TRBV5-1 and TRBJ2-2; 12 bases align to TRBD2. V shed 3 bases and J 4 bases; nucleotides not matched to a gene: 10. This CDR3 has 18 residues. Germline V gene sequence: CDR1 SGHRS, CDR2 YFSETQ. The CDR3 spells CASSSGTSGRASTGELFF. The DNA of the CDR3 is TGCGCCAGCAGCTCCGGGACTAGCGGGCGAGCGAGCACCGGGGAGCTGTTTTTT.

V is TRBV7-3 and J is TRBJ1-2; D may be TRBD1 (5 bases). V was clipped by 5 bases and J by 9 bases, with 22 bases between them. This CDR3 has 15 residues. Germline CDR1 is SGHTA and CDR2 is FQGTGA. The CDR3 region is CASSVSGGSRGSYTF. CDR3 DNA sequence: TGTGCCAGCAGCGTAAGCGGGGGATCGCGCGGGAGCTACACCTTC.

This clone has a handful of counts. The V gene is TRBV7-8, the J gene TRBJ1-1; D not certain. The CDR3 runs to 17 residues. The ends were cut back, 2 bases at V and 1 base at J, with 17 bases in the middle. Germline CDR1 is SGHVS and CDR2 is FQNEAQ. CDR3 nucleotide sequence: TGTGCCAGCAGCTTACTTTTAGCGGGAGCGACGAACACTGAAGCTTTCTTT. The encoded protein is CASSLLLAGATNTEAFF.

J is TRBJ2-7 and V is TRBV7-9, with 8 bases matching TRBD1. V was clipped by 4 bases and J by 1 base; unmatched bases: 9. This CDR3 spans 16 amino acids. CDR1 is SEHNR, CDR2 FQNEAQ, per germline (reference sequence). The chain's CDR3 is CASSSLLGQESYEQYF. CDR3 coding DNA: TGTGCCAGCAGCTCCCTACTGGGACAGGAATCCTACGAGCAGTACTTC.

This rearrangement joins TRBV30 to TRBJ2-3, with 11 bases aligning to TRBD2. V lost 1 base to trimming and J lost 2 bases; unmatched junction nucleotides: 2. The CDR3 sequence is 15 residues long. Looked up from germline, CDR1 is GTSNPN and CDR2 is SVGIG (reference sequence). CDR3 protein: CAWSELAGVTDTQYF. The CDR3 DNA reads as TGTGCCTGGAGTGAACTAGCGGGGGTCACAGATACGCAGTATTTT.

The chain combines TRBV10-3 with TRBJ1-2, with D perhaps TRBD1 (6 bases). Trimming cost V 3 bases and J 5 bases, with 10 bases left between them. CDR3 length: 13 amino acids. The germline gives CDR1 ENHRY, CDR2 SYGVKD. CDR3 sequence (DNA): TGTGCCATCAGTGACAGGGGCGATTATGGCTACACCTTC. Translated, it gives CAISDRGDYGYTF.

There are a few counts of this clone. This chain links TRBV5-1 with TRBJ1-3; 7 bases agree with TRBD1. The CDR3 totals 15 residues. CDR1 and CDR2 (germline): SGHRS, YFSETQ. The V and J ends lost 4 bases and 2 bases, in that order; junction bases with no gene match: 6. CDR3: CASSRGQPAGNTIYF. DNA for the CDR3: TGCGCCAGCAGCAGGGGACAGCCCGCTGGAAACACCATATATTTT.

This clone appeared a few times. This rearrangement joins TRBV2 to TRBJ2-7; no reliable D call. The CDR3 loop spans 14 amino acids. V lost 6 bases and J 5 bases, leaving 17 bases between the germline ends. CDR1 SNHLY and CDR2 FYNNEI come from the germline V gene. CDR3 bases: TGTGCCAGCAGGCCGGCAGGCTCATTCGACGAGCAGTACTTC. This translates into CASRPAGSFDEQYF.